Each of the 31 T cell receptor beta chains below was sequenced from the same sample in a study of shared clonotypes between healthy human individuals. Libraries were prepared by immunoSEQ multiplex PCR; TCRdb keeps only in-frame clonotypes and omits some of them. The profile shows around 1,000,000 clones, approximately 75% of them singletons. Sequenced material: memory CD4+ T cells from PBMCs. Stated subset: CD45RA-negative fraction. The receptors come from a man aged 18 to 35 in good health. Some clones in this sample may be carry-over from other donors' samples.

V and J are TRBV18 and TRBJ2-5; D unresolved. This CDR3 has 13 amino acids. V was pared by 2 bases and J by 1 base, with 5 bases between. Germline-derived CDR1 and CDR2 are KGHSH and LQKENI. The chain's CDR3 is CASSPTSQETQYF. The CDR3 DNA follows: TGTGCCAGCTCACCAACCAGCCAAGAGACCCAGTACTTC.

This clone was counted between two and nine times. This CDR3 is also generated by other DNA sequences in the sample. The chain combines TRBV7-9 with TRBJ2-3; 8 nucleotides align to TRBD1. This CDR3 is 17 amino acids long. Germline CDR1 SEHNR, CDR2 FQNEAQ (reference sequence). With 2 bases clipped from V and 5 bases from J, the junction kept 12 bases outside the gene matches. The CDR3 bases are TGTGCCAGCAGCTTACTTCTAGGGCAGGGGGCCGGAGATACGCAGTATTTT. Its protein is CASSLLLGQGAGDTQYF.

This clone was observed a single time. The chain links TRBV7-3 to TRBJ1-2; no firm D call. CDR3 size: 15 residues. V lost 5 bases, J lost 0 bases, and 13 bases lay in between. The germline gives CDR1 SGHTA, CDR2 FQGTGA. Written as DNA, the CDR3 is TGTGCCAGCAGCCCAGACGGGGATACTAACTATGGCTACACCTTC. Translation gives CASSPDGDTNYGYTF.

This clone was recorded a few times. CDR3 sequence reads: CASSLIRAGQPQHF. In nucleotides, the CDR3 is TGTGCCAGCAGTTTGATAAGGGCGGGGCAGCCCCAGCATTTT. The chain has TRBV28 and TRBJ1-5; D call uncertain. This CDR3 comprises 14 residues. Germline V CDR1 and CDR2: MDHEN, SYDVKM. The ends were cut back, 3 bases at V and 7 bases at J, with 13 bases in the middle.

This chain connects TRBV29-1 to TRBJ1-5, with a weak D call TRBD1 (5 bases). The CDR3 consists of 17 residues. Looked up from germline, CDR1 is SQVTM and CDR2 is ANQGSEA. With 6 bases removed from V and 0 bases from J, the gap between germline ends came to 21 bases. CDR3 in amino acids: CSVRADRETYSNQPQHF. The CDR3 DNA sequence: TGCAGCGTCCGAGCTGACAGAGAAACTTATAGCAATCAGCCCCAGCATTTT.

The rearrangement joins TRBV28 to TRBJ1-1; D ambiguous. V was pared by 6 bases and J by 0 bases, with 8 bases between. Germline assignment: CDR1 MDHEN and CDR2 SYDVKM. The CDR3 has 13 amino acids. CDR3 sequence (DNA): TGTGCCAGCAGGTTCTTAATGAACACTGAAGCTTTCTTT. Amino acids: CASRFLMNTEAFF.

As regards this clone: This sequence is one base from a far larger clone and is likely a read error. V usage is TRBV30 and J usage is TRBJ2-1; D might be TRBD1 or TRBD2, each matching 5 bases. The CDR3 totals 11 residues. Trimming shortened V by 8 bases and J by 7 bases, and 12 bases separated the two germline ends. Germline V CDR1 and CDR2: GTSNPN, SVGIG (reference sequence). CDR3 bases: TGTGCCGGGACCCTTTGTAATGAGCAGTTCTTC. It translates to CAGTLCNEQFF.

About this clone itself: Other DNA sequences from this sample encode an identical CDR3 as well. V usage is TRBV9 and J usage is TRBJ2-2, with D possibly matching TRBD2 (5 bases). Germline CDR1 reads SGDLS; CDR2 reads YYNGEE. V was trimmed by 0 bases and J by 1 base, leaving 7 bases between them. This CDR3 comprises 15 residues. The CDR3 DNA sequence: TGTGCCAGCAGCGTAGGCGGGTTGAACACCGGGGAGCTGTTTTTT. As protein: CASSVGGLNTGELFF.

The chain carries TRBV19 and TRBJ1-1, with D unresolved. Per the germline V gene, CDR1 is LNHDA and CDR2 is SQIVND (reference sequence). The CDR3 covers 11 residues. Trimming removed 3 bases from V and 7 bases from J, with 6 bases in between. CDR3 in amino acids: CASSMEIEAFF. The CDR3 DNA sequence: TGTGCCAGTAGTATGGAAATTGAAGCTTTCTTT. The full variable domain, its missing parts supplied by reference TRBV19 and TRBJ1-1, is DGGITQSPKYLFRKEGQNVTLSCEQNLNHDAMYWYRQDPGQGLRLIYYSQIVNDFQKGDIAEGYSVSREKKESFPLTVTSAQKNPTAFYLCASSMEIEAFFGQGTRLTVV.

This clone turned up a few times. The chain carries TRBV11-2 and TRBJ1-1; 8 bases map to TRBD1. The V and J ends lost 5 bases and 6 bases, in that order; junction bases with no gene match: 11. Per the germline V gene, CDR1 is SGHAT and CDR2 is FQNNGV. This CDR3 is 15 amino acids long. The CDR3 DNA reads TGTGCCAGCAGCGGGCAGGGGGCAAAGTTTGCTGAAGCTTTCTTT. It encodes CASSGQGAKFAEAFF.

This clone was observed once. The chain is built from TRBV7-3 and TRBJ2-1, with 11 nucleotides matching TRBD2. With 2 bases clipped from V and 4 bases from J, the junction kept 7 bases outside the gene matches. The CDR3 is made up of 17 amino acids. Germline CDR1 reads SGHTA; CDR2 reads FQGTGA. CDR3 protein: CASSLLGGTSGYNEQFF. Here the CDR3 DNA reads TGTGCCAGCAGCTTATTAGGGGGGACTAGCGGATACAATGAGCAGTTCTTC. Combining the CDR3 with reference TRBV7-3 and TRBJ2-1 gives the whole variable domain GAGVSQTPSNKVTEKGKYVELRCDPISGHTALYWYRQSLGQGPEFLIYFQGTGAADDSGLPNDRFFAVRPEGSVSTLKIQRTERGDSAVYLCASSLLGGTSGYNEQFFGPGTRLTVL.

Points on this clone: Other DNA sequences in the same sample also yield this CDR3. The CDR3 coding sequence is TGTGCCAGCAGCTCGGGACAGGGATCCTACGAGCAGTACTTC. Translation: CASSSGQGSYEQYF. This sequence joins TRBV7-2 and TRBJ2-7; TRBD1 agrees at 9 bases. The CDR3 sequence is 14 residues long. The trim removed 4 bases at V and 1 base at J, leaving 2 bases unmatched. Germline V CDR1 and CDR2: SGHTA, FQGNSA.

The V and J genes are TRBV20-1 and TRBJ1-2; D perhaps matches TRBD1 (5 bases). CDR1 is DFQATT and CDR2 is SNEGSKA in the germline V gene (reference sequence). This CDR3 region has 11 residues. With 6 bases removed from V and 4 bases from J, the gap between germline ends came to 9 bases. The CDR3 is CSAQRGYGYTF. The CDR3, as DNA: TGCAGTGCCCAAAGGGGCTATGGCTACACCTTC.

The V gene is TRBV7-8, the J gene TRBJ2-7, with 9 bases matching TRBD1. This CDR3 is 14 amino acids long. The V gene end was trimmed by 2 bases and the J gene end by 4 bases; junction bases not matched to a gene: 3. Germline V gene sequence: CDR1 SGHVS, CDR2 FQNEAQ. Here the CDR3 reads CASSLRDRVYEQYF. DNA for the CDR3: TGTGCCAGCAGCTTACGGGACAGGGTATACGAGCAGTACTTC.

This sequence joins TRBV11-3 and TRBJ2-7, with 7 bases lining up with TRBD2. The CDR3 consists of 15 residues. V lost 1 base to trimming and J lost 3 bases; unmatched junction nucleotides: 6. Germline V CDR1 and CDR2: SGHNT, YENEEA. The CDR3 DNA reads as TGTGCCAGCAGCTTAGGAGGCGGGAGTGGCTACGAGCAGTACTTC. It is translated as CASSLGGGSGYEQYF. Combining the CDR3 with reference TRBV11-3 and TRBJ2-7 gives the whole variable domain EAGVVQSPRYKIIEKKQPVAFWCNPISGHNTLYWYLQNLGQGPELLIRYENEEAVDDSQLPKDRFSAERLKGVDSTLKIQPAELGDSAVYLCASSLGGGSGYEQYFGPGTRLTVT.

The genes are TRBV5-1 and TRBJ2-6, with unresolved D. The germline V and J ends were trimmed by 6 bases and 0 bases, with 10 bases remaining between them. Germline V gene data show CDR1 as SGHRS and CDR2 as YFSETQ. The CDR3 has 15 amino acids. CDR3 nucleotides: TGCGCCAGCAAGCAGGTTATCTCTGGGGCCAACGTCCTGACTTTC. Protein: CASKQVISGANVLTF.

The chain joins TRBV11-2 to TRBJ2-7, with D possibly TRBD1 on 6 matching bases. The germline gives CDR1 SGHAT, CDR2 FQNNGV. V lost 3 bases, J lost 2 bases, and 14 bases lay in between. The CDR3 sequence is 15 residues long. CDR3 bases: TGTGCCAGCAGCTTTGGAACAGGGTCCGCCTACGAGCAGTACTTC. This translates into CASSFGTGSAYEQYF.

The chain joins TRBV2 to TRBJ2-7; tentatively, D is TRBD2 (7 bases). CDR1 is SNHLY and CDR2 is FYNNEI in the germline V gene. The CDR3 loop spans 14 amino acids. V shed 6 bases and J shed 7 bases, with 19 bases lying between them. The CDR3 loop is CASRVEGRGGEQYF. The CDR3, as DNA: TGTGCCAGCAGGGTGGAGGGCAGGGGAGGGGAGCAGTACTTC.

The chain carries TRBV7-9 and TRBJ1-1; a weak D match, TRBD1 (5 bases). This CDR3 contains 14 residues. Germline V gene data show CDR1 as SEHNR and CDR2 as FQNEAQ (reference sequence). V shed 7 bases and J shed 1 base, with 13 bases lying between them. The CDR3 sequence is CASTLMGGNTEAFF. CDR3 sequence (DNA): TGTGCCAGCACTCTAATGGGGGGGAACACTGAAGCTTTCTTT.

The rearrangement links TRBV30 to TRBJ2-2; no clear D. This CDR3 is 12 amino acids long. The germline CDR1 and CDR2 sequences are GTSNPN and SVGIG (reference sequence). The ends were cut back, 3 bases at V and 6 bases at J, with 8 bases in the middle. The CDR3 spells CAWRSGPGELFF. The CDR3 DNA follows: TGTGCCTGGAGAAGTGGCCCCGGGGAGCTGTTTTTT.

This clone is a singleton in its sample. J is TRBJ2-5 and V is TRBV18, with D perhaps assigned TRBD1 or TRBD2 (5 bases each). Trimming pared 0 bases from V and 3 bases from J, leaving 11 bases between. Germline-derived CDR1 and CDR2 are KGHSH and LQKENI. The CDR3 consists of 15 residues. The DNA for the CDR3 is TGTGCCAGCTCACCACCGGGACGATCCGAAGAGACCCAGTACTTC. It translates to CASSPPGRSEETQYF.

The gene calls are TRBV4-1 and TRBJ2-3; 13 nucleotides line up with TRBD2. The CDR3 loop spans 19 amino acids. Germline loops: CDR1 MGHRA, CDR2 YSYEKL. V lost 3 bases and J lost 0; bases outside the gene matches: 9. CDR3 in DNA: TGCGCCAGCAGCCACTCCGGGACTAGCGGGGCCGCTAGCACAGATACGCAGTATTTT. Its translation: CASSHSGTSGAASTDTQYF.

The J gene is TRBJ2-3, the V gene TRBV5-1, with 10 positions matching TRBD2. This CDR3 region has 12 residues. Unmatched junction bases numbered 1, after V lost 7 bases and J lost 5 bases. Germline loops: CDR1 SGHRS, CDR2 YFSETQ. The DNA of the CDR3 is TGCGCCAGCCAGCGGGAGGGAGATACGCAGTATTTT. Residues: CASQREGDTQYF.

V is TRBV6-1 and J is TRBJ1-3, with D possibly being TRBD1 (6 bases). Germline CDR1 reads MNHNS; CDR2 reads SASEGT. The CDR3 extends over 16 amino acids. The V and J ends lost 2 bases and 4 bases respectively, with 15 bases between them. The CDR3 loop is CASSEYRVNVGNTIYF. The CDR3, as DNA: TGTGCCAGCAGTGAATACAGGGTGAACGTGGGAAACACCATATATTTT.

The chain couples TRBV27 to TRBJ1-1, with D possibly TRBD1 on 6 matching bases. Looked up from germline, CDR1 is MNHEY and CDR2 is SMNVEV (reference sequence). This CDR3 is built from 14 residues. Trimming cost V 6 bases and J 1 base, with 12 bases left between them. CDR3 sequence (DNA): TGTGCCAGCAGACGAGGGGGTGAGAACACTGAAGCTTTCTTT. Encoded protein: CASRRGGENTEAFF.

The chain carries TRBV7-2 and TRBJ2-3; D not certain. This CDR3 contains 16 residues. Germline assignment: CDR1 SGHTA and CDR2 FQGNSA. V lost 3 bases and J lost 1, with 14 bases in between. CDR3 in DNA: TGTGCCAGCAGCTTCTGGCGGCAATCGGGCACAGATACGCAGTATTTT. Encoded protein: CASSFWRQSGTDTQYF.

This clone occurred a few times. The chain is built from TRBV19 and TRBJ1-3; D may be TRBD1 (6 bases). This CDR3 spans 16 amino acids. The V gene lost 6 bases and the J gene lost 0 bases, with 15 bases spanning the gap. CDR1 is LNHDA, CDR2 SQIVND, per germline (reference sequence). The CDR3 reads CASRLQGGPSGNTIYF. In DNA, the CDR3 is TGTGCCAGTAGGTTACAGGGCGGACCCTCTGGAAACACCATATATTTT.

This clone was recorded at least ten times. The chain employs TRBV28 and TRBJ1-5; D gene unclear. CDR3 length: 16 residues. The V gene lost 8 bases and the J gene lost 2 bases, with 19 bases spanning the gap. Germline-derived CDR1 and CDR2 are MDHEN and SYDVKM. DNA for the CDR3: TGTGCCAGCCGCCCGGGCAGGCCGAGGGGCAATCAGCCCCAGCATTTT. This translates into CASRPGRPRGNQPQHF. The full variable domain, in which reference TRBV28 and TRBJ1-5 provide the parts outside the CDR3, is DVKVTQSSRYLVKRTGEKVFLECVQDMDHENMFWYRQDPGLGLRLIYFSYDVKMKEKGDIPEGYSVSREKKERFSLILESASTNQTSMYLCASRPGRPRGNQPQHFGDGTRLSIL.

Turning to this clone: Within the sample, other DNA sequences also encode this same CDR3. V is TRBV19 and J is TRBJ1-5, with D uncertain. Trimming pared 1 base from V and 6 bases from J, leaving 7 bases between. The CDR3 sequence is 13 residues long. Germline CDR1 is LNHDA and CDR2 is SQIVND (reference sequence). CDR3 protein: CASSIGRGQPQHF. In DNA form, the CDR3 reads TGTGCCAGTAGTATAGGGCGGGGTCAGCCCCAGCATTTT.

This chain joins TRBV7-2 and TRBJ1-1, with TRBD1 matching 7 bases. The trim removed 5 bases at V and 3 bases at J, leaving 6 bases unmatched. From germline, CDR1 is SGHTA and CDR2 FQGNSA. CDR3 size: 14 residues. CDR3 DNA sequence: TGTGCCAGCAGCCCCGACAGGGACGACACTGAAGCTTTCTTT. Residues: CASSPDRDDTEAFF. Full variable domain (rest looked up from reference TRBV7-2 and TRBJ1-1): GAGVSQSPSNKVTEKGKDVELRCDPISGHTALYWYRQSLGQGLEFLIYFQGNSAPDKSGLPSDRFSAERTGGSVSTLTIQRTQQEDSAVYLCASSPDRDDTEAFFGQGTRLTVV.

V and J are TRBV4-3 and TRBJ2-7, with 9 positions matching TRBD1. Losses at the gene ends were 4 bases for V and 2 bases for J; bases not matched to a gene: 3. The CDR3 length is 14 residues. The germline V gene has CDR1 LGHNA and CDR2 YSLEER. The CDR3 protein is CASSPRQGAYEQYF. CDR3 nucleotides: TGCGCCAGCAGCCCGCGACAGGGGGCCTACGAGCAGTACTTC.